The 13 T cell receptor beta chains below all came from one sample that was sequenced in a study of identical twins. TCRdb itself ran the 5' RACE reads through MiXCR, one entry per CDR3 protein. The sample records roughly 350,000 distinct CDR3 sequences, 9% to 15% being singletons. This sample also appeared in a second study, on yellow fever vaccine responses in identical twins.

Sequenced sample: CD8+ T cells sorted from blood. These receptors originate from a woman under 30 in good health.

This chain connects TRBV28 to TRBJ2-1; 10 bases are shared with TRBD2. After removal of 6 bases from V and 9 bases from J, the junction contained 11 bases not matched to a gene. The CDR3 covers 15 residues. The V gene's germline CDR1 is MDHEN and CDR2 SYDVKM. The CDR3 loop is CASSPGTSEFGEQFF. CDR3 nucleotides: TGTGCCAGCAGCCCCGGGACTAGCGAATTCGGTGAGCAGTTCTTC.

The sample holds a few counts of this clonotype. The genes are TRBV4-1 and TRBJ2-7; maybe TRBD2 (5 bases). Germline V gives CDR1 MGHRA, CDR2 YSYEKL. Trimming cost V 2 bases and J 3 bases, with 11 bases left between them. This CDR3 spans 14 amino acids. CDR3 region: CASSQSDYVYEQYF. CDR3 sequence (DNA): TGCGCCAGCAGCCAATCCGACTATGTCTACGAGCAGTACTTC.

Concerning this clonotype: One junction end does not reproduce the germline sequence, and a read error may be involved. The chain couples TRBV7-8 to TRBJ2-1; either TRBD1 or TRBD2 may supply D (5 bases each). The germline V gene has CDR1 SGHVS and CDR2 FQNEAQ. The CDR3 spans 12 residues. The CDR3 region is CASSLSRDHDTF. CDR3 sequence (DNA): TGTGCCAGCAGCTTATCGAGGGACCATGACACCTTC.

This clonotype was seen more than once but under ten times. The rearrangement uses TRBV7-9 and TRBJ2-3; TRBD1 or TRBD2 may be the D gene (6 bases each). V was pared by 7 bases and J by 1 base, with 18 bases between. Germline assignment: CDR1 SEHNR and CDR2 FQNEAQ (reference sequence). CDR3 length equals 16 residues. In DNA, the CDR3 is TGTGCCAGCACCGAAAGGGGGACTTTCGGCACAGATACGCAGTATTTT. Its protein is CASTERGTFGTDTQYF.

This clonotype came up many times. V is TRBV7-9 and J is TRBJ1-1; D gene ambiguous. The CDR3 covers 15 residues. CDR1 is SEHNR and CDR2 is FQNEAQ in the germline V gene (reference sequence). Trimming took 5 bases from V and 5 from J, leaving 18 bases between them. CDR3 coding DNA: TGTGCCAGCAGCCTCGGGAGGGAGGAAAAGACTGAAGCTTTCTTT. It codes for CASSLGREEKTEAFF. The variable domain in full, with the rest retrieved from reference TRBV7-9 and TRBJ1-1, is DTGVSQNPRHKITKRGQNVTFRCDPISEHNRLYWYRQTLGQGPEFLTYFQNEAQLEKSRLLSDRFSAERPKGSFSTLEIQRTEQGDSAMYLCASSLGREEKTEAFFGQGTRLTVV.

This clonotype has ten or more counts. The rearrangement joins TRBV20-1 to TRBJ2-2, with TRBD1 as a possible D gene (6 bases). From germline, CDR1 is DFQATT and CDR2 SNEGSKA (reference sequence). Trimming shortened V by 3 bases and J by 6 bases, and 17 bases separated the two germline ends. The CDR3 sequence is 15 residues long. CDR3 residues: CSAREPGEYSGELFF. The CDR3 DNA sequence: TGCAGTGCTAGGGAGCCAGGGGAATATTCCGGGGAGCTGTTTTTT.

With respect to this clonotype: This may come from a read error, since a much larger clone is one base off. V and J are TRBV27 and TRBJ2-5, with D tentatively TRBD1 or TRBD2 (5 bases each). This CDR3 is built from 11 residues. Per the germline V gene, CDR1 is MNHEY and CDR2 is SMNVEV (reference sequence). CDR3 DNA sequence: TGTGCCACCTCTGTGGGGGAGACCCAGAACTTC. Translation: CATSVGETQNF.

This clonotype was observed many times. The V and J genes are TRBV7-9 and TRBJ2-1; TRBD2 agrees at 10 bases. This CDR3 is 16 amino acids long. CDR1 SEHNR and CDR2 FQNEAQ come from the germline V gene (reference sequence). V trimming: 5 bases; J trimming: 4 bases; junction bases outside the gene matches: 8. The chain's CDR3 is CASSVTSGTRYNEQFF. The CDR3 nucleotides are TGTGCCAGCAGCGTTACTAGCGGGACCCGGTACAATGAGCAGTTCTTC.

This clonotype has just a few counts. The chain joins TRBV2 to TRBJ2-7; D may correspond to TRBD1 or TRBD2 (6 bases each). V was trimmed by 6 bases and J by 2 bases, leaving 11 bases between them. CDR1 is SNHLY and CDR2 is FYNNEI in the germline V gene. CDR3 size: 13 residues. The CDR3 region has the DNA TGTGCCAGCAGCGCGGGACAAGCCTACGAGCAGTACTTC. It yields the protein CASSAGQAYEQYF.

Only a few counts were recorded for this clonotype. The chain has TRBV12-3 or TRBV12-4 and TRBJ2-3, with TRBD1 matching 7 bases. J gave up 2 bases and V 3 bases, and 2 bases lay outside the gene matches. The length of the CDR3 is 14 residues. CDR3 region: CASSFGTVTDTQYF. DNA for the CDR3: TGTGCCAGCAGTTTCGGGACAGTCACAGATACGCAGTATTTT.

The rearrangement links TRBV7-9 to TRBJ1-1; D unresolved. Germline assignment: CDR1 SEHNR and CDR2 FQNEAQ (reference sequence). V was trimmed by 3 bases and J by 2 bases, leaving 10 bases between them. This CDR3 is 14 amino acids long. CDR3 in DNA: TGTGCCAGCAGCTTGGGGAGCCCAAACACTGAAGCTTTCTTT. This translates into CASSLGSPNTEAFF.

The chain has TRBV4-1 and TRBJ1-1, with D unclear. Trimming stripped 2 bases from V and 7 bases from J, with 17 bases between. The CDR3 is made up of 15 amino acids. Germline V gives CDR1 MGHRA, CDR2 YSYEKL. In DNA, the CDR3 is TGCGCCAGCAGCCAATTAGCCCTGGACTATAGTGAAGCTTTCTTT. Protein: CASSQLALDYSEAFF.

The J gene is TRBJ2-3, the V gene TRBV7-8, with TRBD2 as a possible D gene (6 bases). There are 15 residues in the CDR3. CDR1 and CDR2 (germline): SGHVS, FQNEAQ. The germline V and J ends were trimmed by 3 bases and 2 bases, with 12 bases remaining between them. CDR3 in amino acids: CASSFGGAITDTQYF. CDR3 in DNA: TGTGCCAGCAGCTTCGGCGGGGCCATCACAGATACGCAGTATTTT.